This passage covers 7 T cell receptor beta chains from one sample sequenced in a study of T cells after yellow fever vaccination. TCRdb itself ran the 5' RACE reads through MiXCR, one entry per CDR3 protein. This sample has more than 15,000 distinct CDR3 sequences; around 4% occur once, and the top ten carry roughly 0.4%. The sequences come from PBMCs, either bulk or a sorted T-cell subset (CD4+, CD8+, memory, or dextramer-sorted; not recorded which), collected 15 days after the yellow fever booster vaccination. These receptor sequences come from a man under 40 who received the YFV17D yellow fever vaccine.

This clonotype was observed at least ten times. This chain uses TRBV7-8 with TRBJ2-2; 7 nucleotides agree with TRBD2. Germline V gives CDR1 SGHVS, CDR2 FQNEAQ. The CDR3 runs to 16 residues. The junction had 2 bases not matched to a gene; V was cut back by 0 bases and J by 1 base. As DNA, the CDR3 is TGTGCCAGCAGCTTAGCGTGGGAGGGGAACACCGGGGAGCTGTTTTTT. Translated, it gives CASSLAWEGNTGELFF.

This clonotype was seen many times. The chain links TRBV6-5 to TRBJ2-3; D tentatively reads TRBD1 or TRBD2 (5 bases each). The germline CDR1 and CDR2 sequences are MNHEY and SVGAGI. The CDR3 contains 15 residues. Trimming took off 7 bases at V and 5 bases at J, with 19 bases between the two ends. The CDR3: CASTPEGRAGDTQYF. In DNA, the CDR3 is TGTGCCAGCACCCCCGAAGGCAGGGCGGGAGATACGCAGTATTTT.

This clonotype occurred many times. V usage is TRBV19 and J usage is TRBJ2-1; no firm D call. The CDR3 is 16 residues long. With 4 bases removed from V and 3 bases from J, the gap between germline ends came to 16 bases. Germline V gene lookup returns CDR1 LNHDA and CDR2 SQIVND (reference sequence). The CDR3 reads CASSRRQLTHYNEQFF. The DNA of the CDR3 is TGTGCCAGTAGTAGGCGTCAACTTACTCACTACAATGAGCAGTTCTTC.

This clonotype was picked up many times. The V and J genes are TRBV7-9 and TRBJ2-5, with 7 bases lining up with TRBD2. Germline CDR1 SEHNR, CDR2 FQNEAQ (reference sequence). V was pared by 3 bases and J by 2 bases, with 6 bases of the junction left unmatched. The CDR3 is 15 residues long. The CDR3 protein is CASSLASGLQETQYF. In nucleotides, the CDR3 is TGTGCCAGCAGCTTGGCTAGCGGATTACAAGAGACCCAGTACTTC.

This clonotype was observed many times. This CDR3 is CASSYGSGQEQFF. In DNA form, the CDR3 reads TGTGCCAGCAGTTATGGTAGCGGGCAAGAGCAGTTCTTC. V is TRBV6-5 and J is TRBJ2-1; the match to TRBD2 covers 7 bases. V shed 3 bases, J shed 10 bases, and the junction held 6 bases outside the gene matches. CDR1 is MNHEY and CDR2 is SVGAGI in the germline V gene. The CDR3 is 13 residues long.

The chain recombines TRBV5-6 with TRBJ2-1; unclear D gene. CDR1 is SGHDT, CDR2 YYEEEE, per germline. The V end lost 7 bases, the J end lost 6 bases, and 23 bases lay between the germline ends. The CDR3 is 16 amino acids. The CDR3 protein is CASGPGLRWAGNEQFF. The DNA for the CDR3 is TGTGCCAGCGGCCCCGGTCTACGGTGGGCAGGCAATGAGCAGTTCTTC.

Sample share makes this clonotype medium-sized. V gene TRBV11-3 combines with J gene TRBJ2-5; 8 bases line up with TRBD1. The CDR3 contains 15 residues. Germline lookup yields CDR1 SGHNT and CDR2 YENEEA. V shed 3 bases and J 5 bases; nucleotides not matched to a gene: 8. The CDR3 bases are TGTGCCAGCAGCTTGGGACAGGCCTCGGAGGAGACCCAGTACTTC. Its protein is CASSLGQASEETQYF.